The present T cell receptor beta chain was sequenced within a study of shared clonotypes between healthy human individuals. Turning to the study itself: The study used three CD4 naive, three CD4 memory, two CD8 naive and one CD8 memory plate per donor. Study-wide results and limits: When compared with the clonotypes that were shared by all four sorted-subset donors, the non-shared clonotypes turned out to have lower generation probabilities. Sorted-subset sequencing, rarefaction showed, was incomplete despite large depth.

As to this clone: No antigen is known for it.

The CDR3 length is 14 residues. Germline assignment: CDR1 SGDLS and CDR2 YYNGEE. V was clipped by 3 bases and J by 7 bases, with 13 bases between them. Assay: immunoSEQ multiplex PCR; the TCRdb copy retains only in-frame clones and omits some. Among roughly 2.2 million clones listed, more than 80% were seen once. Naive CD4+ cells were CD45RA-selected; the remaining cells were memory. This TCR was recovered from a man in his late teens or twenties in good health. Some clones in this sample may be carry-over from other donors' samples. Sequences were obtained from naive CD4+ T cells from PBMCs. Sample subset: CD45RA+ positively selected. This chain uses TRBV9 with TRBJ1-4; D not certain. CDR3 residues: CASSADGGSEKLFF. The CDR3 bases are TGTGCCAGCAGCGCAGATGGCGGGAGTGAAAAACTGTTTTTT.